The T cell receptor (beta chain) described here comes from a study of PD-L1 blockade in urothelial cancer. Every PCR got spiked synthetic TCR analog templates. Assay used: immunoSEQ multiplex PCR; TCRdb lists only in-frame clones, some missing. The sample lists some 120,000 clones; approximately 90% were seen once. This CDR3 comprises 15 residues. J was trimmed by 1 base and V by 6 bases; bases with no gene match: 5. Germline V lookup: CDR1 MDHEN, CDR2 SYDVKM. The time point was: peripheral blood 6 weeks after treatment start. The gene calls are TRBV28 and TRBJ2-2; 7 bases match TRBD1. This specimen consisted of PBMCs, obtained around atezolizumab (anti-PD-L1) treatment. The TCR was taken from a man in his sixties with urothelial cancer. This chain's CDR3 is CASRWDSRNTGELFF. In DNA, the CDR3 is TGTGCCAGCAGATGGGACAGTCGGAACACCGGGGAGCTGTTTTTT.